This T cell receptor (beta chain) was retrieved from a study of OX40 agonist ivuxolimab in advanced cancers. Some background on the complete study: Ivuxolimab was an agonistic, fully human IgG2 monoclonal antibody directed against OX40 (CD134), a costimulatory receptor. Of the roughly 52 dose-escalation patients, hepatocellular carcinoma was present in 19, melanoma in about 15, renal cell carcinoma in 9 and head and neck cancer in 9. Three dose-escalation patients achieved partial responses, one with hepatocellular carcinoma and two with cutaneous melanoma. The point of sequencing TCRbeta in the periphery was to test whether ivuxolimab changed TCR sequence diversity and drove clonal T-cell expansion. In the dose-escalation cohort, about four fifths of patients were male, and the mean age was 60 years with a range of roughly 20 to 80. Intravenous ivuxolimab was administered to patients every 2 weeks at six dose levels: 0.01, 0.1, 0.3, 1.5, 3 and 10 mg/kg. Prior anti-PD-1, anti-PD-L1 or anti-CTLA-4 therapy was permitted, and checkpoint inhibitors had been received by around 39% of dose-escalation patients. The paper covers the monotherapy dose-escalation part of the phase I ivuxolimab trial, which included N ≈ 50 patients.

As regards this clone: Its cognate antigen has yet to be identified. Base-call qualities are not available, and no considerably larger clone is one nucleotide away.

Patients with autoimmune disease history or receiving systemic immunosuppression were excluded from the trial. In every dose cohort, peripheral blood was drawn for TCR sequencing at baseline, cycle 4 day 1, and cycle 7 day 1. The samples were taken from a phase I, first-in-human, multicenter, open-label dose-escalation trial of ivuxolimab. Adults with locally advanced or metastatic head and neck squamous cell, hepatocellular, melanoma or renal cell carcinoma were enrolled in the trial. Before TCR sequencing, CD4+ T cells and CD8+ T cells from peripheral blood were sorted into separate populations. Genomic DNA was extracted from sorted cells for sequencing of the TCRbeta CDR3 region. The immunoSEQ Assay was used for sequencing of TCRbeta CDR3 regions. TCRdb mirrors the immuneACCESS table, restricted to in-frame sequences. Some clones are absent from its copies; in checked studies, under half trace to an unresolved V gene, and the reason for the others is unknown. Here the sample has over 150,000 clones; roughly 94% occur a single time. Approximately 0.32% of the sample is held by the ten biggest clonotypes.

The germline ends are 11 bases apart after V is trimmed by 4 bases and J by 5 bases. The CDR3 covers 12 residues, taking in both the cysteine and the phenylalanine. Kept here is only the CDR3 DNA, which spans 36 bases and is read in frame from base 1. Via the germline V gene (reference sequence), CDR1 is GTSNPN and CDR2 SVGIG. Overall study results and their limits: Partial responders in the 0.1-3.0 mg/kg groups had among the lowest normalized peripheral clonal expansion, especially among CD8+ T cells. At doses of 0.1 to 3.0 mg/kg, clonal expansion of both CD4+ and CD8+ blood T cells was observed from baseline to week 6. On average, CD8+ T cells showed more expanded clones than CD4+ T cells after ivuxolimab. Low levels of normalized T-cell clonal expansion were also seen in some nonresponding patients. The antigen specificity of the clonally expanded peripheral T cells was not determined.

The receptor chain draws on TRBV30 and TRBJ1-1, and possibly TRBD1, on 5 matching bases. The sequence was collected from an adult with an advanced solid tumor such as melanoma, head and neck, liver or kidney cancer. Specimen: CD4+ or CD8+ T cells sorted from blood, collected in a trial of the OX40 agonist ivuxolimab. The encoded CDR3 is CAWKAGYTEAFF. Here is the DNA: TGTGCCTGGAAGGCAGGGTATACTGAAGCTTTCTTT. This CDR3, with the reference TRBV30 and TRBJ1-1 proteins standing in past its ends, gives the full variable domain SQTIHQWPATLVQPVGSPLSLECTVEGTSNPNLYWYRQAAGRGLQLLFYSVGIGQISSEVPQNLSASRPQDRQFILSSKKLLLSDSGFYLCAWKAGYTEAFFGQGTRLTVV.